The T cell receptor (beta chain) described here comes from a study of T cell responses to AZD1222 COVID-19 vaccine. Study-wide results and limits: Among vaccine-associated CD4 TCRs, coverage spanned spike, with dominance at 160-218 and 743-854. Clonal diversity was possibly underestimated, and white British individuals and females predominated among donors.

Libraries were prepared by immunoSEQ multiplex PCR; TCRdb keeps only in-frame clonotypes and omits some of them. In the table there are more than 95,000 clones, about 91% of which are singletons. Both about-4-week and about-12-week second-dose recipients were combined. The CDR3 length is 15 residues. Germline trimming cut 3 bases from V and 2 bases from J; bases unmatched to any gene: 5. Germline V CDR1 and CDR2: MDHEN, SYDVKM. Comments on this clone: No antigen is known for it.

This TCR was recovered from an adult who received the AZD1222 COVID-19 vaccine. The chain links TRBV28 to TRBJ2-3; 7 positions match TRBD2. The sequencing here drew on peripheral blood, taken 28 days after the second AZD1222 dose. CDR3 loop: CASSFSGGHTDTQYF. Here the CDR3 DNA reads TGTGCCAGCAGTTTCTCGGGAGGCCACACAGATACGCAGTATTTT.